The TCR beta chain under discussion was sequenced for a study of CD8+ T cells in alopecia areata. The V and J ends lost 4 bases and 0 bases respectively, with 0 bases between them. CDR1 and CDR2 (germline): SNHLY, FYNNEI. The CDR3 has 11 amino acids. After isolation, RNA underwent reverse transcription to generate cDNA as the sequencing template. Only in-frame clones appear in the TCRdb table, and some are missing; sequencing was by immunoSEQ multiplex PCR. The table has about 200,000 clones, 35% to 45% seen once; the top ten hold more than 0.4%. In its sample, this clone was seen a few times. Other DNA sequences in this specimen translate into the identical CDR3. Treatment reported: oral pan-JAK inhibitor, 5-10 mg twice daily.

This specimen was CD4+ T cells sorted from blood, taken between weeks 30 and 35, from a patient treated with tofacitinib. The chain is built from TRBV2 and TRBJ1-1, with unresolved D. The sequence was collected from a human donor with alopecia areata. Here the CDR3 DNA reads TGTGCCAGCAGTGTGAACACTGAAGCTTTCTTT. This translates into CASSVNTEAFF.